Below, 25 T cell receptor beta chains from the same sample are listed, as sequenced in a study of CD8 T cells in ankylosing spondylitis. TCRdb fed the 5' RACE reads into MiXCR, producing one record per CDR3 protein. The repertoire holds approximately 350,000 distinct CDR3 sequences, with about 14% as singletons. The sequenced sample consisted of blood, either unsorted or a sorted T cell fraction (not recorded which). The origin of the receptors is a male donor with ankylosing spondylitis or in good health (not recorded which).

This clonotype was found a few times. The chain is built from TRBV5-1 and TRBJ1-1; D may be TRBD1 (5 bases). The germline CDR1 and CDR2 sequences are SGHRS and YFSETQ. V dropped 4 bases and J dropped 3 bases, with 19 bases sitting between them. This CDR3 is 16 amino acids long. The CDR3 is CASSRGVTGGDTEAFF. The CDR3 nucleotides read TGCGCCAGCAGCCGAGGGGTTACAGGTGGGGACACTGAAGCTTTCTTT.

The chain is built from TRBV12-3 or TRBV12-4 and TRBJ2-7; D possibly matches TRBD1 or TRBD2 (6 bases each). Trimming removed 3 bases from V and 5 bases from J, with 11 bases in between. This CDR3 has 13 amino acids. The CDR3 sequence is CASSLAGEDEQYF. CDR3 DNA: TGTGCCAGCAGTTTGGCAGGGGAGGACGAGCAGTACTTC.

In its sample, this clonotype was seen a few times. The chain couples TRBV24-1 to TRBJ1-1; D perhaps matches TRBD1 (5 bases). Germline V CDR1 and CDR2: KGHDR, SFDVKD. The V end was cut by 5 bases, the J end by 4 bases, with 10 bases between. The CDR3 sequence is 13 residues long. CDR3 sequence (DNA): TGTGCCACCAGTGCCCAGGGAAGCACTGAAGCTTTCTTT. Its translation is CATSAQGSTEAFF.

In this sample, this clonotype turned up a few times. The chain couples TRBV12-5 to TRBJ1-1; 7 bases agree with TRBD1. V lost 5 bases, J lost 5 bases, and 14 bases stayed unmatched. The CDR3 runs 16 residues. Germline CDR1 is LGHNT and CDR2 is FRNRAP. This chain's CDR3 is CASGPRRGGPGTEAFF. CDR3 DNA sequence: TGTGCTAGTGGTCCCCGCAGGGGGGGCCCGGGAACTGAAGCTTTCTTT.

The chain employs TRBV12-3 or TRBV12-4 and TRBJ2-1; 7 nucleotides line up with TRBD1. V dropped 7 bases and J dropped 5; count of bases not matched to a gene: 8. The CDR3 loop spans 14 amino acids. The chain's CDR3 is CASTPGQTNNEQFF. The CDR3 nucleotides read TGTGCCAGCACCCCGGGACAGACCAACAATGAGCAGTTCTTC.

The genes are TRBV3-1 and TRBJ1-2; D is undetermined. V shed 3 bases and J shed 2 bases, with 7 bases lying between them. This CDR3 spans 13 amino acids. Germline assignment: CDR1 LGHDT and CDR2 YNNKEL (reference sequence). The CDR3 nucleotides are TGTGCCAGCAGCCAGTTAGAGAACTATGGCTACACCTTC. Translation: CASSQLENYGYTF. The full variable domain, its missing parts supplied by reference TRBV3-1 and TRBJ1-2, is DTAVSQTPKYLVTQMGNDKSIKCEQNLGHDTMYWYKQDSKKFLKIMFSYNNKELIINETVPNRFSPKSPDKAHLNLHINSLELGDSAVYFCASSQLENYGYTFGSGTRLTVV.

This clonotype showed up many times. V gene TRBV7-9 combines with J gene TRBJ2-7; the D is unclear. The CDR3 has 13 residues. Trimming cost V 5 bases and J 1 base, with 9 bases left between them. Germline V CDR1 and CDR2: SEHNR, FQNEAQ (reference sequence). This CDR3 reads CASSPVESYEQYF. In DNA form, the CDR3 reads TGTGCCAGCAGCCCCGTGGAGTCCTACGAGCAGTACTTC.

The V gene is TRBV3-1, the J gene TRBJ2-1; the D gene is possibly TRBD2 (5 bases). The CDR3 loop spans 14 amino acids. V was clipped by 2 bases and J by 10 bases, with 15 bases between them. From germline, CDR1 is LGHDT and CDR2 YNNKEL (reference sequence). CDR3 sequence reads: CASSQLEGEGEQFF. DNA for the CDR3: TGTGCCAGCAGCCAACTCGAGGGAGAAGGAGAGCAGTTCTTC.

Written as DNA, the CDR3 is TGCGCCAGCAGCCAAGAGGCAGGGGTCACCGGGGAGCTGTTTTTT. Its protein is CASSQEAGVTGELFF. The genes are TRBV4-1 and TRBJ2-2; D may be TRBD1 (6 bases). V lost 0 bases, J lost 4 bases, and 9 bases lay in between. Germline V lookup: CDR1 MGHRA, CDR2 YSYEKL. This CDR3 contains 15 residues.

A few counts support this clonotype. The chain has TRBV7-2 and TRBJ2-2, with 10 nucleotides matching TRBD2. This CDR3 is 18 amino acids long. The J segment lost 7 bases and the V segment lost 2 bases, leaving 13 bases of the junction unmatched. Germline V lookup: CDR1 SGHTA, CDR2 FQGNSA. In DNA, the CDR3 is TGTGCCAGCAGCTTAAGGCTAGCGGGGGATGTTGAGGACGGGGAGCTGTTTTTT. Translating it yields CASSLRLAGDVEDGELFF.

There are a few counts of this clonotype. The chain couples TRBV21-1 to TRBJ2-7; TRBD1, as called in the table, went unchecked against the DNA. TRBV21-1 is flagged as a pseudogene. The CDR3 loop spans 14 amino acids. The CDR3 sequence: CASSKGADSYEQYF. The CDR3 bases are TGTGCCAGCAGCAAGGGGGCAGACTCCTACGAGCAGTACTTC.

This clonotype was observed at least ten times. The chain recombines TRBV5-1 with TRBJ2-3; D ambiguous. In germline, CDR1 is SGHRS, CDR2 YFSETQ. This CDR3 spans 14 amino acids. V lost 6 bases to trimming and J lost 2 bases, with 13 bases between them. CDR3 DNA sequence: TGCGCCAGCACTGACGGTGGCACCACAGATACGCAGTATTTT. Translation: CASTDGGTTDTQYF.

In its sample, this clonotype was seen a few times. The V gene is TRBV7-9, the J gene TRBJ1-2; D gene unclear. In germline, CDR1 is SEHNR, CDR2 FQNEAQ (reference sequence). V dropped 4 bases and J dropped 4 bases, with 19 bases sitting between them. CDR3 length equals 16 residues. The CDR3 DNA is TGTGCCAGCAGCTCCTACCCCGGGGATCGGCTCTATGGCTACACCTTC. This codes for CASSSYPGDRLYGYTF.

This clonotype has more than one count but fewer than ten. The chain combines TRBV5-1 with TRBJ2-1; TRBD2 agrees at 15 bases. CDR3 length: 17 amino acids. Germline CDR1 is SGHRS and CDR2 is YFSETQ. V shed 4 bases and J 7 bases; nucleotides not matched to a gene: 9. The CDR3 DNA follows: TGCGCCAGCAGCCTTGGGGGGACTAGCGGGGGGAAGAATGAGCAGTTCTTC. Translated: CASSLGGTSGGKNEQFF.

This clonotype was detected many times. The chain carries TRBV20-1 and TRBJ2-1; TRBD2 is a possible D gene (6 bases). Germline loops: CDR1 DFQATT, CDR2 SNEGSKA (reference sequence). This CDR3 region has 14 residues. Trimming took off 6 bases at V and 4 bases at J, with 16 bases between the two ends. This CDR3 reads CSATGRPIYNEQFF. The CDR3, as DNA: TGCAGTGCGACCGGGAGACCCATATACAATGAGCAGTTCTTC.

This clonotype was counted at least ten times. The chain combines TRBV12-3 or TRBV12-4 with TRBJ1-6, with TRBD1 matching 10 bases. This CDR3 is 13 amino acids long. Trimming cost V 6 bases and J 9 bases; bases outside gene matches: 2. CDR3 bases: TGTGCCAGCAGCAGGGACAGGGGTTCACCCCTCCACTTT. Protein sequence: CASSRDRGSPLHF.

This clonotype was detected once. The junction differs from germline at one of its ends, possibly a read error. The chain's CDR3 is CCASVDTQYF. In DNA form, the CDR3 reads TGCTGTGCTAGCGTAGATACGCAGTATTTT. The V and J genes are TRBV20-1 and TRBJ2-3, with D tentatively TRBD2 (6 bases). The CDR3 contains 10 residues. Germline lookup yields CDR1 DFQATT and CDR2 SNEGSKA (reference sequence).

V is TRBV18 and J is TRBJ2-2; no clear D gene. Germline assignment: CDR1 KGHSH and CDR2 LQKENI. Trimming took off 1 base at V and 6 bases at J, with 3 bases between the two ends. The length of the CDR3 is 12 residues. CDR3 DNA sequence: TGTGCCAGCTCACCACAATCCGGGGAGCTGTTTTTT. Translating gives CASSPQSGELFF.

The gene calls are TRBV12-3 or TRBV12-4 and TRBJ1-2; D is ambiguous. The CDR3 is 14 residues long. V lost 1 base and J 4 bases, leaving 10 bases between the germline ends. The CDR3 loop reads CASSLGGMVYGYTF. CDR3 nucleotides: TGTGCCAGCAGTTTAGGAGGGATGGTCTATGGCTACACCTTC.

V is TRBV10-3 and J is TRBJ2-6; 10 nucleotides align to TRBD1. The J segment lost 9 bases and the V segment lost 10 bases, leaving 21 bases of the junction unmatched. The CDR3 runs 18 residues. Germline values: CDR1 ENHRY, CDR2 SYGVKD. For the CDR3, the DNA is TGTGCCACACTCCGAACGCCTGGGACAGGGGCTCGCATCAACGTCCTGACTTTC. It specifies CATLRTPGTGARINVLTF.

V is TRBV20-1 and J is TRBJ2-3; D may be TRBD1 or TRBD2 (5 bases each). V was clipped by 0 bases and J by 4 bases, with 11 bases between them. In germline, CDR1 is DFQATT, CDR2 SNEGSKA (reference sequence). The length of the CDR3 is 14 residues. CDR3 sequence: CSAREGTDPDTQYF. DNA of the CDR3: TGCAGTGCTAGAGAGGGGACGGACCCAGATACGCAGTATTTT.

This clonotype came up a few times. The V gene is TRBV19, the J gene TRBJ2-1; D is unresolved. Per germline, CDR1 LNHDA and CDR2 SQIVND (reference sequence). The CDR3 covers 15 residues. Trimming stripped 3 bases from V and 9 bases from J, with 18 bases between. The CDR3 is CASSIAYSALGEQFF. CDR3 in DNA: TGTGCCAGTAGTATTGCCTATTCGGCGCTTGGTGAGCAGTTCTTC.

The rearrangement links TRBV6-6 to TRBJ2-5; no clear D gene. Germline lookup yields CDR1 MNHNY and CDR2 SVGAGI (reference sequence). Deletions cut 1 base from V and 2 bases from J, with 5 bases between. The CDR3 spans 13 residues. The CDR3 DNA reads as TGTGCCAGCAGTTACTTCCAACAAGAGACCCAGTACTTC. It codes for CASSYFQQETQYF.

The chain links TRBV6-1 to TRBJ1-4; 9 nucleotides agree with TRBD1. Germline assignment: CDR1 MNHNS and CDR2 SASEGT. The CDR3 sequence is 13 residues long. V lost 8 bases to trimming and J lost 7 bases; unmatched junction nucleotides: 5. CDR3 loop: CASHRGRGEKLFF. CDR3 DNA sequence: TGTGCCAGCCACAGGGGGCGGGGTGAAAAACTGTTTTTT.

This clonotype has only a few counts. The genes are TRBV7-2 and TRBJ2-3; 11 nucleotides agree with TRBD2. This CDR3 region has 14 residues. Germline V gives CDR1 SGHTA, CDR2 FQGNSA. The CDR3 bases are TGTGCTCTGGCTAGCGGGGGGCCCACAGATACGCAGTATTTT. It specifies CALASGGPTDTQYF.